A single sample is the source of the 24 T cell receptor beta chains below, sequenced in a study of beta chain features in type 1 diabetes. Study outcomes and limitations: Shorter TCRB CDR3s, moderately but significantly so, were found in Type 1 diabetes patients in all four CD4+ subsets.

Antigens of these TCRs are unknown. The sequenced template was cDNA made from the entire isolated RNA. Profiling relied on immunoSEQ multiplex PCR, and the TCRdb table lists in-frame clones only, not all of them. The top ten hold about 0.019% of the sample, which has about 240,000 clones, roughly 14% seen once. The sequencing input was naive CD4+ T cells from blood. Receptors originate from a man younger than 40 with type 1 diabetes.

The V and J genes are TRBV18 and TRBJ2-1; 8 bases align to TRBD2. This CDR3 spans 16 amino acids. Germline V gene data show CDR1 as KGHSH and CDR2 as LQKENI. Losses at the gene ends were 2 bases for V and 9 bases for J; bases not matched to a gene: 12. The CDR3 DNA reads TGTGCCAGCTCACCATATCCAAGCGGGGGCCAAGGTGAGCAGTTCTTC. Protein sequence: CASSPYPSGGQGEQFF.

V is TRBV12-5 and J is TRBJ2-2; the D gene is possibly TRBD1 (6 bases). Germline V lookup: CDR1 LGHNT, CDR2 FRNRAP. V lost 6 bases, J lost 2 bases, and 16 bases lay in between. The CDR3 has 16 amino acids. The DNA of the CDR3 is TGTGCTAGTGGGCCCTCCGGGACAACCAACACCGGGGAGCTGTTTTTT. This gives the protein CASGPSGTTNTGELFF.

This clone was found a few times. The rearrangement uses TRBV5-1 and TRBJ2-1; 14 positions match TRBD2. The CDR3 has 17 residues. CDR1 is SGHRS, CDR2 YFSETQ, per germline. V was pared by 0 bases and J by 9 bases, with 8 bases of the junction left unmatched. Here the CDR3 DNA reads TGCGCCAGCAGCTTGGGACTAGCGGGGGGGCCGTTTAGTGAGCAGTTCTTC. Translated, it gives CASSLGLAGGPFSEQFF.

V and J are TRBV29-1 and TRBJ2-7; D is perhaps TRBD1 (5 bases). CDR1 SQVTM and CDR2 ANQGSEA come from the germline V gene. V gave up 4 bases and J gave up 2 bases, with 15 bases separating them. This CDR3 spans 14 amino acids. The CDR3 sequence: CSVGSAGAPYEQYF. The CDR3 nucleotides read TGCAGCGTTGGGTCGGCTGGGGCCCCCTACGAGCAGTACTTC.

CDR3 DNA sequence: TGTGCCAGCCGGGGGGACAGGGGTAATTCACCCCTCCACTTT. Protein sequence: CASRGDRGNSPLHF. The chain joins TRBV25-1 to TRBJ1-6, with 10 positions matching TRBD1. V dropped 8 bases and J dropped 6; count of bases not matched to a gene: 4. This CDR3 is built from 14 residues. CDR1 and CDR2 (germline): MGHDK, SYGVNS.

The J gene is TRBJ2-2, the V gene TRBV5-1; tentatively, D is TRBD1 (5 bases). The CDR3 loop spans 15 amino acids. Germline assignment: CDR1 SGHRS and CDR2 YFSETQ. V was pared by 0 bases and J by 8 bases, with 14 bases between. The CDR3: CASSLGRQGKGELFF. The CDR3 nucleotides read TGCGCCAGCAGCTTGGGCCGGCAGGGTAAAGGGGAGCTGTTTTTT.

CDR3: CASSFNTSPQHQFF. CDR3 coding DNA: TGTGCCAGCAGTTTTAACACTAGCCCTCAACATCAGTTCTTC. The gene calls are TRBV27 and TRBJ2-1; possible D gene TRBD2, 6 bases. The ends were cut back, 3 bases at V and 13 bases at J, with 19 bases in the middle. Per germline, CDR1 MNHEY and CDR2 SMNVEV (reference sequence). The CDR3 runs 14 residues.

As concerns this clone: Other nucleotide sequences in the sample specify the same CDR3. V usage is TRBV7-6 and J usage is TRBJ2-1, with D hard to call. The CDR3 length is 13 residues. V gave up 4 bases and J gave up 3 bases, with 7 bases separating them. Looked up from germline, CDR1 is SGHVS and CDR2 is FNYEAQ. The CDR3 here is CASSSGVYNEQFF. The CDR3 DNA reads TGTGCCAGCAGCTCCGGAGTCTACAATGAGCAGTTCTTC. The full variable domain, its missing parts supplied by reference TRBV7-6 and TRBJ2-1, is GAGVSQSPRYKVTKRGQDVALRCDPISGHVSLYWYRQALGQGPEFLTYFNYEAQQDKSGLPNDRFSAERPEGSISTLTIQRTEQRDSAMYRCASSSGVYNEQFFGPGTRLTVL.

This clone came up a few times. V and J are TRBV27 and TRBJ2-7; D is unclear. The CDR3 runs 16 residues. Germline loops: CDR1 MNHEY, CDR2 SMNVEV (reference sequence). Trimming shortened V by 0 bases and J by 0 bases, and 12 bases separated the two germline ends. The CDR3 sequence is CASSLSISPSSYEQYF. In nucleotides, the CDR3 is TGTGCCAGCAGTTTATCGATCTCTCCGAGCTCCTACGAGCAGTACTTC.

J is TRBJ1-2 and V is TRBV28; D is ambiguous. CDR3 length equals 11 residues. The germline V gene has CDR1 MDHEN and CDR2 SYDVKM. V lost 6 bases and J 2 bases, leaving 4 bases between the germline ends. The DNA of the CDR3 is TGTGCCAGCAGCCAGAACTATGGCTACACCTTC. Protein sequence: CASSQNYGYTF.

This clone was counted a few times. CDR3 DNA sequence: TGTGCCAGCAGTTATTCAGGGGGGAACTACGAGCAGTACTTC. The encoded protein is CASSYSGGNYEQYF. The rearrangement links TRBV6-6 to TRBJ2-7; the D gene is possibly TRBD1 (7 bases). CDR1 is MNHNY, CDR2 SVGAGI, per germline (reference sequence). This CDR3 is 14 amino acids long. V lost 3 bases and J lost 3, with 12 bases in between.

This clone showed up just a few times. J is TRBJ2-5 and V is TRBV5-4, with TRBD1 as a possible D gene (8 bases). Germline V lookup: CDR1 SGHNT, CDR2 YYREEE (reference sequence). Trimming cost V 0 bases and J 5 bases, with 14 bases left between them. The CDR3 loop spans 15 amino acids. CDR3 in DNA: TGTGCCAGCAGCTTGGGACAGGGGAGGGCTGAGACCCAGTACTTC. Translated: CASSLGQGRAETQYF.

This clone was recorded once. This chain uses TRBV6-6 with TRBJ1-5; possible D gene TRBD1, 6 bases. V was trimmed by 6 bases and J by 6 bases, leaving 12 bases between them. The germline V gene encodes CDR1 MNHNY and CDR2 SVGAGI (reference sequence). The CDR3 has 13 amino acids. This CDR3 is CASRQGLGQPQHF. In DNA form, the CDR3 reads TGTGCCAGCAGACAGGGCTTGGGTCAGCCCCAGCATTTT.

The CDR3 sequence: CAWSGQQNTEAFF. In nucleotides, the CDR3 is TGTGCCTGGTCGGGACAGCAAAACACTGAAGCTTTCTTT. This chain connects TRBV30 to TRBJ1-1, with 7 bases lining up with TRBD1. This CDR3 is built from 13 residues. The germline CDR1 and CDR2 sequences are GTSNPN and SVGIG (reference sequence). The ends lost 5 bases at V and 2 bases at J; junction bases unmatched: 5.

This chain links TRBV30 with TRBJ2-2, with D perhaps TRBD2 (5 bases). CDR3 length: 12 amino acids. Per germline, CDR1 GTSNPN and CDR2 SVGIG (reference sequence). Trimming removed 2 bases at V and 6 bases at J, with 7 bases between. The CDR3 loop is CAWSTGSGELFF. The DNA of the CDR3 is TGTGCCTGGAGTACGGGGTCCGGGGAGCTGTTTTTT.

The chain employs TRBV4-1 and TRBJ2-2; 9 nucleotides line up with TRBD1. V shed 2 bases, J shed 5 bases, and the junction held 3 bases outside the gene matches. The germline V gene has CDR1 MGHRA and CDR2 YSYEKL. CDR3 length equals 15 residues. CDR3 in amino acids: CASSQRTGVTGELFF. In DNA form, the CDR3 reads TGCGCCAGCAGCCAACGGACAGGGGTTACCGGGGAGCTGTTTTTT.

There are a few counts of this clone. This chain connects TRBV18 to TRBJ2-5, with 9 bases aligning to TRBD1. This CDR3 region has 15 residues. Germline CDR1 is KGHSH and CDR2 is LQKENI. J was trimmed by 5 bases and V by 0 bases; bases with no gene match: 4. The CDR3 loop reads CASSPPDRGRETQYF. DNA of the CDR3: TGTGCCAGCTCACCACCGGACAGGGGACGGGAGACCCAGTACTTC.

The chain recombines TRBV5-1 with TRBJ1-1, with 7 bases aligning to TRBD1. This CDR3 has 15 residues. Germline trimming cut 4 bases from V and 4 bases from J; bases unmatched to any gene: 10. In germline, CDR1 is SGHRS, CDR2 YFSETQ. Here the CDR3 DNA reads TGCGCCAGCAGCACCGAACACAGGGGTAGCACTGAAGCTTTCTTT. Amino acid sequence: CASSTEHRGSTEAFF.

J is TRBJ1-6 and V is TRBV11-2; 7 bases are shared with TRBD1. Germline trimming cut 5 bases from V and 4 bases from J; bases unmatched to any gene: 2. This CDR3 has 14 residues. CDR1 SGHAT and CDR2 FQNNGV come from the germline V gene. CDR3 nucleotides: TGTGCCAGCAGCCTACAGGGGTATAATTCACCCCTCCACTTT. It specifies CASSLQGYNSPLHF.

V and J are TRBV4-1 and TRBJ2-5; D perhaps matches TRBD1 (6 bases). This CDR3 has 15 amino acids. Germline values: CDR1 MGHRA, CDR2 YSYEKL. V gave up 3 bases and J gave up 2 bases, with 13 bases separating them. The DNA of the CDR3 is TGCGCCAGCAGCCACGAACAGGGACGGCAAGAGACCCAGTACTTC. It translates to CASSHEQGRQETQYF.

This clone has only a few counts. This sequence joins TRBV9 and TRBJ1-1; D is possibly TRBD1 (5 bases). The germline gives CDR1 SGDLS, CDR2 YYNGEE. This CDR3 is built from 14 residues. V was pared by 3 bases and J by 4 bases, with 13 bases between. The CDR3 DNA reads TGTGCCAGCAGCGGAACCGGGGGAGGCACTGAAGCTTTCTTT. It specifies CASSGTGGGTEAFF. Based on the CDR3 plus reference TRBV9 and TRBJ1-1, the full variable domain is DSGVTQTPKHLITATGQRVTLRCSPRSGDLSVYWYQQSLDQGLQFLIQYYNGEERAKGNILERFSAQQFPDLHSELNLSSLELGDSALYFCASSGTGGGTEAFFGQGTRLTVV.

The rearrangement uses TRBV7-9 and TRBJ1-6; D is possibly TRBD1 (6 bases). Germline V gene sequence: CDR1 SEHNR, CDR2 FQNEAQ (reference sequence). The CDR3 extends over 17 amino acids. V was clipped by 5 bases and J by 0 bases, with 14 bases between them. The CDR3 loop reads CASSDGTSSSYNSPLHF. CDR3 in DNA: TGTGCCAGCAGCGATGGGACATCTAGCTCCTATAATTCACCCCTCCACTTT.

The rearrangement links TRBV30 to TRBJ2-1; 7 bases line up with TRBD2. This CDR3 has 13 amino acids. Germline CDR1 GTSNPN, CDR2 SVGIG (reference sequence). With V trimmed by 2 bases and J by 5 bases, 3 bases remained unmatched. CDR3 nucleotide sequence: TGTGCCTGGAGTAGCGGGGCCGACAATGAGCAGTTCTTC. Encoded protein: CAWSSGADNEQFF.

Only a few counts were recorded for this clone. The rearrangement joins TRBV29-1 to TRBJ2-1; 12 bases are a match to TRBD2. The CDR3 covers 18 residues. Germline V lookup: CDR1 SQVTM, CDR2 ANQGSEA. J was trimmed by 7 bases and V by 5 bases; bases with no gene match: 18. The CDR3 DNA reads as TGCAGCGTTCTTCCGGGACTAGCGGGTCCCGACCCCCCTAATGAGCAGTTCTTC. This sequence encodes CSVLPGLAGPDPPNEQFF.